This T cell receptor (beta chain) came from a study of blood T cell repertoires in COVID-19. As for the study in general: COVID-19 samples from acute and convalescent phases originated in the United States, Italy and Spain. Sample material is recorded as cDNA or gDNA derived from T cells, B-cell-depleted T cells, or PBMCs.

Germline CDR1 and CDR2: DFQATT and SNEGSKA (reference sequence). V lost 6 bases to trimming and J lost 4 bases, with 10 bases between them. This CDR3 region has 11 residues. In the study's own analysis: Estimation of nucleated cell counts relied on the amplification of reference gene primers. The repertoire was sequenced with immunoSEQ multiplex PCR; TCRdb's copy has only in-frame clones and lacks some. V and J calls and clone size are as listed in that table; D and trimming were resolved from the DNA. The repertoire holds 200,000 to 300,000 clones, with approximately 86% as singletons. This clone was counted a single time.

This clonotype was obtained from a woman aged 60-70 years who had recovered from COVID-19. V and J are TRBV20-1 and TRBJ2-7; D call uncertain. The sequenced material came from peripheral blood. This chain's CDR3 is CSANDAYEQYF. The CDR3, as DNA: TGCAGTGCAAATGATGCGTACGAGCAGTACTTC.